What follows describes a single T cell receptor (beta chain). Its antigen is undetermined. TCRdb's table, derived via immunoSEQ multiplex PCR, lists solely in-frame clones and lacks some. The sample lists about 89,000 clones; approximately 91% were seen once. V shed 5 bases and J shed 0 bases, with 12 bases lying between them. The CDR3 sequence is 15 residues long. CDR1 and CDR2 from the germline V gene are SGHRS and YFSETQ. The data were taken from a study of OX40 agonist ivuxolimab in advanced cancers. For the study at large: The study treated patients with ivuxolimab, an agonistic anti-OX40 (CD134) antibody. General study results and limits: The study found among the lowest clonal expansion in partial responders at 0.1-3.0 mg/kg.

If patients had autoimmune disease history or systemic immunosuppression, they were excluded. This specimen was CD4+ or CD8+ T cells sorted from blood, taken in a trial of the OX40 agonist ivuxolimab. This clonotype was obtained from an adult with an advanced solid tumor such as melanoma, head and neck, liver or kidney cancer. The rearrangement uses TRBV5-1 and TRBJ1-3; D remains unclear. This CDR3 reads CASRPGPDSGNTIYF. CDR3 nucleotide sequence: TGCGCCAGCAGACCCGGGCCGGACTCTGGAAACACCATATATTTT.